These 29 T cell receptor beta chains came from one sample sequenced in a study of blood T cell repertoires in COVID-19. TCRdb's copy holds only in-frame clones and misses some; the assay was immunoSEQ multiplex PCR. The sample has roughly 150,000 clones; roughly 88% are singletons. Input material: PBMCs or T cells enriched from blood (not recorded which). The source of these receptors is a man between 65 and 85 years old who had been exposed to COVID-19.

The chain links TRBV30 to TRBJ2-5; 9 bases line up with TRBD2. The CDR3 spans 14 residues. V was clipped by 2 bases and J by 5 bases; unmatched bases: 6. Germline values: CDR1 GTSNPN, CDR2 SVGIG (reference sequence). This CDR3 is CAWSPGLASETQYF. CDR3 coding DNA: TGTGCCTGGAGTCCGGGACTAGCATCGGAGACCCAGTACTTC.

CDR3 in amino acids: CASSPGGLAGREQFF. CDR3 DNA sequence: TGTGCCAGCAGCCCTGGGGGTCTAGCGGGAAGGGAGCAGTTCTTC. The chain recombines TRBV5-4 with TRBJ2-1, with 9 bases identical to TRBD2. V lost 4 bases and J lost 10; bases outside the gene matches: 12. The CDR3 is 15 residues long. The germline V gene encodes CDR1 SGHNT and CDR2 YYREEE (reference sequence).

This clone was detected only once. The gene calls are TRBV2 and TRBJ1-1; a weak D match, TRBD1 (6 bases). With 6 bases removed from V and 11 bases from J, the gap between germline ends came to 13 bases. Germline CDR1 SNHLY, CDR2 FYNNEI. The CDR3 has 11 amino acids. This CDR3 reads CASSPTGRAFF. CDR3 coding DNA: TGTGCCAGCAGCCCGACAGGAAGGGCTTTCTTT. Filled out from reference TRBV2 and TRBJ1-1, the complete variable domain reads EPEVTQTPSHQVTQMGQEVILRCVPISNHLYFYWYRQILGQKVEFLVSFYNNEISEKSEIFDDQFSVERPDGSNFTLKIRSTKLEDSAMYFCASSPTGRAFFGQGTRLTVV.

The chain employs TRBV9 and TRBJ1-5; no clear D gene. V was clipped by 4 bases and J by 0 bases, with 11 bases between them. Germline V lookup: CDR1 SGDLS, CDR2 YYNGEE. The CDR3 is made up of 15 amino acids. The CDR3 here is CASSPLPDSNQPQHF. The CDR3 DNA is TGTGCCAGCAGCCCCCTACCCGATAGCAATCAGCCCCAGCATTTT.

The chain combines TRBV5-5 with TRBJ1-5; D unclear. CDR1 is SGHKS and CDR2 is YYEKEE in the germline V gene (reference sequence). This CDR3 spans 14 amino acids. Trimming removed 4 bases from V and 4 bases from J, with 12 bases in between. The CDR3 DNA reads as TGTGCCAGCAGCCCAGGTTTCCTAAATCAGCCCCAGCATTTT. This codes for CASSPGFLNQPQHF. The full variable domain, in which reference TRBV5-5 and TRBJ1-5 provide the parts outside the CDR3, is DAGVTQSPTHLIKTRGQQVTLRCSPISGHKSVSWYQQVLGQGPQFIFQYYEKEERGRGNFPDRFSARQFPNYSSELNVNALLLGDSALYLCASSPGFLNQPQHFGDGTRLSIL.

The rearrangement uses TRBV28 and TRBJ2-2; D may be TRBD2 (5 bases). The V end lost 5 bases, the J end lost 0 bases, and 16 bases lay between the germline ends. From germline, CDR1 is MDHEN and CDR2 SYDVKM. The CDR3 has 17 amino acids. Here the CDR3 DNA reads TGTGCCAGCAGTCCACCTCGAGGGCGCCCGAACACCGGGGAGCTGTTTTTT. Protein product: CASSPPRGRPNTGELFF. Looking up the rest from reference TRBV28 and TRBJ2-2 gives the full variable domain: DVKVTQSSRYLVKRTGEKVFLECVQDMDHENMFWYRQDPGLGLRLIYFSYDVKMKEKGDIPEGYSVSREKKERFSLILESASTNQTSMYLCASSPPRGRPNTGELFFGEGSRLTVL.

The chain uses TRBV19 and TRBJ1-5; 8 nucleotides match TRBD1. Germline CDR1 reads LNHDA; CDR2 reads SQIVND (reference sequence). Germline trimming cut 6 bases from V and 0 bases from J; bases unmatched to any gene: 7. CDR3 length equals 16 residues. The CDR3 here is CASSPDRVYSNQPQHF. CDR3 coding DNA: TGTGCCAGTAGCCCGGACAGGGTCTATAGCAATCAGCCCCAGCATTTT.

The chain couples TRBV10-3 to TRBJ1-5; TRBD1 might be the D (5 bases). Deletions cut 5 bases from V and 8 bases from J, with 22 bases between. The CDR3 contains 16 residues. Germline CDR1 and CDR2: ENHRY and SYGVKD. CDR3 protein: CAISPAVSGPGKPQHF. Here the CDR3 DNA reads TGTGCCATCAGTCCAGCCGTTTCAGGTCCAGGGAAGCCCCAGCATTTT.

This rearrangement joins TRBV5-1 to TRBJ2-5, with D uncertain. The V end was cut by 1 base, the J end by 5 bases, with 12 bases between. CDR1 SGHRS and CDR2 YFSETQ come from the germline V gene. The CDR3 totals 14 residues. The CDR3 here is CASSLSDSMETQYF. DNA for the CDR3: TGCGCCAGCAGCTTGTCCGACTCCATGGAGACCCAGTACTTC.

V gene TRBV27 combines with J gene TRBJ1-4, with 8 bases matching TRBD1. V was pared by 6 bases and J by 10 bases, with 10 bases of the junction left unmatched. The CDR3 totals 14 residues. CDR1 and CDR2 (germline): MNHEY, SMNVEV (reference sequence). The CDR3 loop reads CASRRTGTAAKLFF. CDR3 sequence (DNA): TGTGCCAGCAGAAGGACAGGGACGGCGGCAAAACTGTTTTTT.

This clone was counted once. V is TRBV7-2 and J is TRBJ1-6; possible D gene TRBD1, 5 bases. The V gene lost 4 bases and the J gene lost 14 bases, with 27 bases spanning the gap. This CDR3 is 17 amino acids long. Germline assignment: CDR1 SGHTA and CDR2 FQGNSA. The CDR3 sequence is CASSWGGAGNRIITLHF. For the CDR3, the DNA is TGTGCCAGCAGCTGGGGGGGTGCGGGAAATCGGATTATCACCCTCCACTTT.

This chain connects TRBV20-1 to TRBJ2-1; 7 positions agree with TRBD2. V lost 3 bases, J lost 1 base, and 6 bases stayed unmatched. This CDR3 has 15 residues. Germline CDR1 is DFQATT and CDR2 is SNEGSKA (reference sequence). CDR3 in DNA: TGCAGTGCTAGTAGAGGACTAGAGTCCTACAATGAGCAGTTCTTC. It specifies CSASRGLESYNEQFF.

The chain employs TRBV29-1 and TRBJ1-1, with 9 bases aligning to TRBD1. Looked up from germline, CDR1 is SQVTM and CDR2 is ANQGSEA. This CDR3 contains 14 residues. With V trimmed by 7 bases and J by 0 bases, 6 bases remained unmatched. The CDR3 loop reads CSAWTGAVNTEAFF. CDR3 in DNA: TGCAGCGCATGGACAGGGGCCGTGAACACTGAAGCTTTCTTT.

The chain combines TRBV27 with TRBJ1-4; a possible D gene is TRBD1 (5 bases). Trimming stripped 6 bases from V and 8 bases from J, with 13 bases between. CDR1 MNHEY and CDR2 SMNVEV come from the germline V gene (reference sequence). The CDR3 extends over 13 amino acids. The CDR3 loop is CASSGGSWEKLFF. CDR3 DNA: TGTGCCAGCAGCGGGGGGAGTTGGGAAAAACTGTTTTTT.

The chain uses TRBV25-1 and TRBJ2-7; 10 positions agree with TRBD1. This CDR3 is 13 amino acids long. Germline V gene lookup returns CDR1 MGHDK and CDR2 SYGVNS. The J segment lost 7 bases and the V segment lost 6 bases, leaving 6 bases of the junction unmatched. The CDR3 DNA is TGTGCCAGCAGCCCCGGGACAGGGGATGAGCAGTACTTC. It yields the protein CASSPGTGDEQYF.

The chain joins TRBV12-5 to TRBJ2-1, with 11 bases lining up with TRBD2. The V and J ends lost 6 bases and 8 bases, in that order; junction bases with no gene match: 15. Germline CDR1 and CDR2: LGHNT and FRNRAP. The CDR3 has 17 residues. CDR3 region: CASGRGLAGPGSDEQFF. CDR3 in DNA: TGTGCTAGTGGCCGCGGACTAGCGGGCCCCGGTTCGGATGAGCAGTTCTTC.

The chain joins TRBV19 to TRBJ2-1, with D unclear. From germline, CDR1 is LNHDA and CDR2 SQIVND (reference sequence). V was trimmed by 3 bases and J by 2 bases, leaving 17 bases between them. The CDR3 runs to 17 residues. This chain's CDR3 is CASSITYGDITYNEQFF. Here the CDR3 DNA reads TGTGCCAGTAGTATTACGTACGGAGATATTACCTACAATGAGCAGTTCTTC.

This clone has only a few counts. The chain uses TRBV19 and TRBJ2-3; 7 bases match TRBD2. Germline V gives CDR1 LNHDA, CDR2 SQIVND (reference sequence). This CDR3 comprises 16 residues. V was pared by 5 bases and J by 0 bases, with 8 bases of the junction left unmatched. The CDR3 reads CASSPSVGGSTDTQYF. CDR3 nucleotides: TGTGCCAGTAGTCCCTCTGTGGGGGGGAGCACAGATACGCAGTATTTT.

This chain uses TRBV30 with TRBJ1-5; possible D gene TRBD1, 6 bases. Germline values: CDR1 GTSNPN, CDR2 SVGIG (reference sequence). V lost 3 bases, J lost 5 bases, and 11 bases lay in between. The CDR3 has 13 amino acids. Here the CDR3 DNA reads TGTGCCTGGAGCGACAGGTGGGATCAGCCCCAGCATTTT. It yields the protein CAWSDRWDQPQHF.

This chain joins TRBV7-2 and TRBJ2-7; 14 nucleotides line up with TRBD2. Germline V gene lookup returns CDR1 SGHTA and CDR2 FQGNSA. V trimming: 3 bases; J trimming: 6 bases; junction bases outside the gene matches: 4. The CDR3 sequence is 15 residues long. The CDR3 sequence is CASSFRLAGGPEQYF. CDR3 DNA: TGTGCCAGCAGCTTCCGACTAGCGGGGGGGCCCGAGCAGTACTTC.

This clone was recorded only once. The rearrangement links TRBV10-3 to TRBJ1-5; 8 nucleotides line up with TRBD1. CDR3 length: 17 amino acids. The germline V gene has CDR1 ENHRY and CDR2 SYGVKD. J lost 3 bases, V lost 0 bases, and 7 bases had no gene match. This CDR3 reads CAISESAGTGSNQPQHF. The DNA of the CDR3 is TGTGCCATCAGTGAGTCGGCCGGGACAGGTTCCAATCAGCCCCAGCATTTT.

The genes are TRBV7-2 and TRBJ1-5; TRBD1 matches at 11 bases. After removal of 5 bases from V and 1 base from J, the junction contained 7 bases not matched to a gene. Germline values: CDR1 SGHTA, CDR2 FQGNSA. This CDR3 comprises 17 residues. The CDR3 region has the DNA TGTGCCAGCAGCCCCGGGACAGGGGGTAGAAGCAATCAGCCCCAGCATTTT. Translating it yields CASSPGTGGRSNQPQHF.

V is TRBV19 and J is TRBJ2-1, with 14 bases that match TRBD2. V was clipped by 5 bases and J by 9 bases; unmatched bases: 9. The length of the CDR3 is 16 residues. CDR1 is LNHDA and CDR2 is SQIVND in the germline V gene (reference sequence). Here the CDR3 reads CASSETSGRAGVEQFF. The CDR3 DNA follows: TGTGCCAGTAGTGAGACTAGCGGGAGGGCCGGGGTTGAGCAGTTCTTC.

The rearrangement uses TRBV4-3 and TRBJ1-1; 8 bases fit TRBD1. V lost 1 base to trimming and J lost 1 base; unmatched junction nucleotides: 8. The CDR3 has 17 amino acids. Germline V lookup: CDR1 LGHNA, CDR2 YSLEER. The DNA of the CDR3 is TGCGCCAGCAGCCAAGCGCCAGGGGGCGGCGGGAACACTGAAGCTTTCTTT. It is translated as CASSQAPGGGGNTEAFF.

This clone was seen once. This sequence joins TRBV9 and TRBJ1-4, with D uncertain. Germline V CDR1 and CDR2: SGDLS, YYNGEE. The CDR3 covers 15 residues. The ends were cut back, 4 bases at V and 0 bases at J, with 10 bases in the middle. CDR3 in amino acids: CASSLRRPTNEKLFF. The CDR3 DNA follows: TGTGCCAGCAGCCTACGGAGGCCAACTAATGAAAAACTGTTTTTT.

The chain couples TRBV4-3 to TRBJ1-1; D not certain. CDR3 length: 13 amino acids. Germline CDR1 is LGHNA and CDR2 is YSLEER. V lost 8 bases, J lost 1 base, and 11 bases lay in between. The CDR3 here is CASSKVENTEAFF. The CDR3 region has the DNA TGCGCCAGCTCTAAAGTAGAGAACACTGAAGCTTTCTTT.

The chain couples TRBV19 to TRBJ2-1; TRBD2 agrees at 15 bases. V lost 5 bases, J lost 9 bases, and 5 bases stayed unmatched. The germline CDR1 and CDR2 sequences are LNHDA and SQIVND (reference sequence). The CDR3 length is 15 residues. CDR3 sequence reads: CASSPGTSGRTEQFF. The CDR3 nucleotides read TGTGCCAGTAGTCCGGGGACTAGCGGGAGGACTGAGCAGTTCTTC.

V is TRBV6-2 or TRBV6-3 and J is TRBJ2-5; tentative D call: TRBD2 (5 bases). V lost 5 bases and J lost 8, with 9 bases in between. Germline assignment: CDR1 MNHEY and CDR2 SVGEGT. The CDR3 consists of 11 residues. The CDR3 region has the DNA TGTGCCAGCAGTCGGGAAGGAACCCAGTACTTC. It encodes CASSREGTQYF.

This clone has a single count. The V gene is TRBV19, the J gene TRBJ1-5; D is unclear. Germline V lookup: CDR1 LNHDA, CDR2 SQIVND (reference sequence). V was clipped by 6 bases and J by 5 bases, with 14 bases between them. The CDR3 runs to 14 residues. CDR3 in amino acids: CASRGSPGYQPQHF. Here the CDR3 DNA reads TGTGCCAGTAGGGGCAGTCCGGGATATCAGCCCCAGCATTTT.